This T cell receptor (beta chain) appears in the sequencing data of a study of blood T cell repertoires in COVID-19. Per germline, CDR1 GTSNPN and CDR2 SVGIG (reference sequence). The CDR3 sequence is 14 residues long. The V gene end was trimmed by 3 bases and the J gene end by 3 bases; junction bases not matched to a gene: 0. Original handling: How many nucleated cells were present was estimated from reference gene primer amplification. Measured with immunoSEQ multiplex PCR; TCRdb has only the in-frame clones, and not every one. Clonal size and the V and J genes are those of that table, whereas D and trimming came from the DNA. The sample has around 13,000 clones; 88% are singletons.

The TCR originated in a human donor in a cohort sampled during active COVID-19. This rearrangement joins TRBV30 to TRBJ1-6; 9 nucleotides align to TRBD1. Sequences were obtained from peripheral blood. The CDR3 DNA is TGTGCCTGGAGGGGACAGGGCTATAATTCACCCCTCCACTTT. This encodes CAWRGQGYNSPLHF. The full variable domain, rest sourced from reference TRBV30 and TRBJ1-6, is SQTIHQWPATLVQPVGSPLSLECTVEGTSNPNLYWYRQAAGRGLQLLFYSVGIGQISSEVPQNLSASRPQDRQFILSSKKLLLSDSGFYLCAWRGQGYNSPLHFGNGTRLTVT.